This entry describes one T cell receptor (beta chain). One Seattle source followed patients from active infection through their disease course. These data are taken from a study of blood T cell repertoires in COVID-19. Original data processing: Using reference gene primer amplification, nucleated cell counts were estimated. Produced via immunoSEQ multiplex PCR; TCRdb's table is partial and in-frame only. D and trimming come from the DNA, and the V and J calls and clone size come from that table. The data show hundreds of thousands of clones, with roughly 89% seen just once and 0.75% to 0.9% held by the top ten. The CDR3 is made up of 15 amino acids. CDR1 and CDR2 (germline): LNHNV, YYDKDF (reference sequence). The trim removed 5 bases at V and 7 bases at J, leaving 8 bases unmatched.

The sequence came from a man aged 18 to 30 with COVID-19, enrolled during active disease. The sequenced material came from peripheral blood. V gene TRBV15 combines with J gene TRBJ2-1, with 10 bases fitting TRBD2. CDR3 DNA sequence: TGTGCCACCAGCGGCTCCGGGACTAGCGCAAATGAGCAGTTCTTC. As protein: CATSGSGTSANEQFF.